This paragraph reports one TCR beta chain. Sequenced by immunoSEQ multiplex PCR; TCRdb stores in-frame clones only, minus some. Of around 40,000 clones listed, 92% are singletons. The source of the sample is a study of T cell changes during pregnancy in multiple sclerosis. V was pared by 5 bases and J by 6 bases, with 16 bases between. The CDR3 runs 14 residues. Looked up from germline, CDR1 is MNHEY and CDR2 is SMNVEV (reference sequence). The TCR was taken from a female donor with multiple sclerosis, enrolled in a pregnancy study. Source: CD8+ T cells from peripheral blood mononuclear cells, taken before pregnancy. The V gene is TRBV27, the J gene TRBJ1-2; D gene unclear. CDR3 in DNA: TGTGCCAGCAGTCCCGGCGGCGGTCGGCATGGCTACACCTTC. It encodes CASSPGGGRHGYTF.